The clone carrying this T cell receptor beta chain was detected only a few times. Its target is unknown. This record belongs to a study of memory CD4+ T cells and cytomegalovirus serostatus. Study in general: Healthy Belgian adult donors included about nine CMV-positive and 24 CMV-negative people.

The data were produced by immunoSEQ multiplex PCR, yet TCRdb's version contains in-frame clones alone and is incomplete. The repertoire holds about 56,000 clones, 82% seen once, with approximately 0.39% in the top ten. V was cut by 2 bases and J by 8 bases, with 7 bases left in between. The CDR3 sequence is 13 residues long. Germline CDR1 and CDR2: SEHNR and FQNEAQ (reference sequence). The sort gate was single viable CD3+CD4+CD8-CD45RO+ cells for memory CD4+ T cells. Positive selection with CD4 microbeads enriched total CD4+ T cells. Findings and caveats of the study: Suggested: most of the CMV-linked TCR signature lies in CD4+ memory cells.

V usage is TRBV7-9 and J usage is TRBJ1-6, with no clear D. This TCR was recovered from an adult in good health and CMV-seronegative. What was sequenced was memory CD4+ T cells from blood. The CDR3 spells CASSLMQDSPLHF. CDR3 in DNA: TGTGCCAGCAGCTTAATGCAGGATTCACCCCTCCACTTT.